The source of this TCR beta chain is a study of cytomegalovirus exposure and HLA in healthy donors. Trimming removed 2 bases at V and 4 bases at J, with 17 bases between. There are 16 residues in the CDR3. Germline assignment: CDR1 MDHEN and CDR2 SYDVKM. This PCR relied on a set of 60 Vbeta primers and 13 Jbeta primers. Clones were read by immunoSEQ multiplex PCR, and TCRdb kept only the in-frame ones, dropping some. The sample records 95,000 to 150,000 clones, roughly 80% being singletons. V is TRBV28 and J is TRBJ1-1; TRBD1 might be the D (6 bases). The TCR comes from a man aged 25 to 40 in good health and CMV-seronegative. The specimen sequenced was PBMCs. This chain's CDR3 is CASSLLAEGVSTEAFF. CDR3 DNA: TGTGCCAGCAGTTTACTGGCAGAGGGGGTTTCCACTGAAGCTTTCTTT.